A selection of T cell receptor beta chains follows, all from one sample in a study of OX40 agonist ivuxolimab in advanced cancers. Libraries were prepared by immunoSEQ multiplex PCR; TCRdb keeps only in-frame clonotypes and omits some of them. The sample records about 73,000 clones, approximately 86% being singletons. Sequenced here: CD4+ or CD8+ T cells sorted from blood, sampled in a trial of the OX40 agonist ivuxolimab. The receptors derive from an adult with an advanced solid tumor such as melanoma, head and neck, liver or kidney cancer. CDR3s include the opening cysteine and the closing phenylalanine or tryptophan.

j_call v_call cdr3_aa
TRBJ1-5 TRBV7-8 CASSSGTGSFQPQHF
TRBJ1-6 TRBV28 CASRIWGVLGSPLHF
TRBJ1-2 TRBV19 CASSPGQTYGYTF
TRBJ2-1 TRBV19 CASSSFTRRGGEQFF
TRBJ1-1 TRBV10-1 CASANGLNTEAFF
TRBJ1-4 TRBV29-1 CSVGNEKLFF
TRBJ1-5 TRBV28 CASRPQGGNQPQHF
TRBJ2-7 TRBV5-1 CASTYQGQARYEQYF
TRBJ2-1 TRBV5-4 CASSQGLASSYNEQFF
TRBJ2-1 TRBV6-1 CASSKTGGFYNEQFF
TRBJ1-1 TRBV2 CASTPENTEAFF
TRBJ2-4 TRBV6-1 CASSVTSPKNIQYF
TRBJ1-2 TRBV7-9 CASSLATGQLSNYGYTF
TRBJ1-2 TRBV29-1 CSVVPGQGRANYGYTF
TRBJ1-1 TRBV28 CASSRQANTEAFF
TRBJ1-1 TRBV9 CASSADRGLNTEAFF
TRBJ2-7 TRBV27 CASSLNLGQGTHEQYF
TRBJ1-1 TRBV19 CASSIGGAGTEAFF
TRBJ1-1 TRBV12-5 CASGRGTGSPMNTEAFF
TRBJ1-4 TRBV7-9 CASSRSGQGGEKLFF
TRBJ2-7 TRBV7-2 CASSPLAGGYEQYF
TRBJ1-1 TRBV9 CASSVGQGAGNTEAFF